This passage covers 30 T cell receptor beta chains from one sample sequenced in a study of PD-L1 blockade in urothelial cancer. Using immunoSEQ multiplex PCR, the repertoire was profiled, and TCRdb retains in-frame clones only, with some absent. Counted here are more than 85,000 clones, over 75% occurring once; the ten biggest clones make up approximately 2%. Time point described: pretreatment peripheral blood. Specimen: PBMCs, collected around atezolizumab (anti-PD-L1) treatment. All receptors derive from a man aged 55 to 69 with urothelial cancer.

The J gene is TRBJ2-5, the V gene TRBV7-8, with D perhaps TRBD2 (6 bases). Trimming shortened V by 8 bases and J by 4 bases, and 11 bases separated the two germline ends. Germline loops: CDR1 SGHVS, CDR2 FQNEAQ. CDR3 size: 12 residues. In nucleotides, the CDR3 is TGTGCCAGCGTTCTGGGGGGAGAGACCCAGTACTTC. Encoded protein: CASVLGGETQYF.

The chain combines TRBV7-2 with TRBJ1-3, with 7 positions matching TRBD1. V was pared by 4 bases and J by 7 bases, with 4 bases of the junction left unmatched. Germline lookup yields CDR1 SGHTA and CDR2 FQGNSA. CDR3 length: 13 amino acids. The CDR3 DNA follows: TGTGCCAGCAGCTCCTCCAGGGGGAACACCATATATTTT. Translation gives CASSSSRGNTIYF.

This chain uses TRBV2 with TRBJ2-7; possibly TRBD2 for D (6 bases). Germline V CDR1 and CDR2: SNHLY, FYNNEI. V lost 8 bases to trimming and J lost 3 bases, with 20 bases between them. CDR3 size: 15 residues. The CDR3 DNA reads TGTGCCAGCTCCTTCGGCGGGCAGGGACTCTACGAGCAGTACTTC. This gives the protein CASSFGGQGLYEQYF.

The chain combines TRBV25-1 with TRBJ2-3; TRBD1 aligns across 7 bases. CDR3 length: 14 amino acids. Germline V CDR1 and CDR2: MGHDK, SYGVNS. Trimming at V came to 5 bases and at J to 2 bases, leaving 4 bases not matched to a gene. In nucleotides, the CDR3 is TGTGCCAGCAGTCAGACAGGGATCACAGATACGCAGTATTTT. Protein sequence: CASSQTGITDTQYF. The whole variable domain, filled in from reference TRBV25-1 and TRBJ2-3, reads EADIYQTPRYLVIGTGKKITLECSQTMGHDKMYWYQQDPGMELHLIHYSYGVNSTEKGDLSSESTVSRIRTEHFPLTLESARPSHTSQYLCASSQTGITDTQYFGPGTRLTVL.

This clone has only one observation. The chain carries TRBV28 and TRBJ2-2; D may be TRBD1 (6 bases). The V and J ends lost 6 bases and 3 bases respectively, with 11 bases between them. The CDR3 runs to 14 residues. The V gene's germline CDR1 is MDHEN and CDR2 SYDVKM. The CDR3 is CASSYTGYTGELFF. The CDR3 DNA follows: TGTGCCAGCAGCTATACAGGGTACACCGGGGAGCTGTTTTTT.

This chain uses TRBV27 with TRBJ2-5; the match to TRBD2 covers 10 bases. The CDR3 is made up of 17 amino acids. V lost 6 bases to trimming and J lost 5 bases; unmatched junction nucleotides: 15. CDR1 and CDR2 from the germline V gene are MNHEY and SMNVEV (reference sequence). CDR3 bases: TGTGCCAGCAGCCCCCCGGGACTAGCGCCGTGGGGGGAGACCCAGTACTTC. Encoded protein: CASSPPGLAPWGETQYF.

The genes are TRBV6-5 and TRBJ2-3; 8 bases match TRBD2. The CDR3 loop spans 16 amino acids. Trimming took 0 bases from V and 1 from J; bases not matched to a gene: 3. CDR1 MNHEY and CDR2 SVGAGI come from the germline V gene. The CDR3 here is CASSYSGRGGTDTQYF. In nucleotides, the CDR3 is TGTGCCAGCAGTTACTCGGGGCGGGGGGGCACAGATACGCAGTATTTT.

The J gene is TRBJ1-4, the V gene TRBV2, with D possibly matching TRBD1 (6 bases). From germline, CDR1 is SNHLY and CDR2 FYNNEI. This CDR3 is 15 amino acids long. Trimming removed 7 bases at V and 8 bases at J, with 20 bases between. The CDR3 spells CASIRQGLVSEKLFF. As DNA, the CDR3 is TGTGCCAGCATTCGGCAGGGGTTGGTCTCGGAAAAACTGTTTTTT.

The chain employs TRBV5-1 and TRBJ2-7; unclear D gene. The ends were cut back, 4 bases at V and 0 bases at J, with 14 bases in the middle. The CDR3 consists of 15 residues. From germline, CDR1 is SGHRS and CDR2 YFSETQ. For the CDR3, the DNA is TGCGCCAGCAGCCCGGGTAGGCCTGGCTCCTACGAGCAGTACTTC. This translates into CASSPGRPGSYEQYF.

This clone was observed a single time. The chain uses TRBV5-6 and TRBJ1-2, with no clear D. The CDR3 consists of 15 residues. Trimming stripped 0 bases from V and 5 bases from J, with 14 bases between. The germline CDR1 and CDR2 sequences are SGHDT and YYEEEE. The CDR3 DNA is TGTGCCAGCAGCTTGGTCGCGGCCCTTGGGTATGGCTACACCTTC. It codes for CASSLVAALGYGYTF. Full variable domain (missing parts from reference TRBV5-6 and TRBJ1-2): DAGVTQSPTHLIKTRGQQVTLRCSPKSGHDTVSWYQQALGQGPQFIFQYYEEEERQRGNFPDRFSGHQFPNYSSELNVNALLLGDSALYLCASSLVAALGYGYTFGSGTRLTVV.

The chain recombines TRBV7-2 with TRBJ2-5; a weak D match, TRBD1 (6 bases). Between the trimmed V and J ends, which lost 5 bases and 7 bases, there was a span of 14 bases. This CDR3 region has 13 residues. Per germline, CDR1 SGHTA and CDR2 FQGNSA. This CDR3 reads CASSPARGGTQYF. Written as DNA, the CDR3 is TGTGCCAGCAGCCCCGCCCGAGGGGGGACCCAGTACTTC. Filled out from reference TRBV7-2 and TRBJ2-5, the complete variable domain reads GAGVSQSPSNKVTEKGKDVELRCDPISGHTALYWYRQSLGQGLEFLIYFQGNSAPDKSGLPSDRFSAERTGGSVSTLTIQRTQQEDSAVYLCASSPARGGTQYFGPGTRLLVL.

This chain uses TRBV6-5 with TRBJ2-7; D may be TRBD2 (5 bases). V gave up 4 bases and J gave up 3 bases, with 13 bases separating them. CDR1 is MNHEY and CDR2 is SVGAGI in the germline V gene. The CDR3 is 14 amino acids. The CDR3 DNA reads as TGTGCCAGCAGTTTGAGGGCCCTCATCTACGAGCAGTACTTC. It encodes CASSLRALIYEQYF.

The chain combines TRBV7-2 with TRBJ1-2, with 8 bases identical to TRBD1. Germline CDR1 SGHTA, CDR2 FQGNSA. CDR3 length: 17 amino acids. The ends lost 7 bases at V and 2 bases at J; junction bases unmatched: 15. CDR3 in amino acids: CASTRGTGGSSNYGYTF. As DNA, the CDR3 is TGTGCCAGCACACGAGGGACAGGAGGTTCTTCAAACTATGGCTACACCTTC.

The CDR3, as DNA: TGTGCCAGTAGTCCGTACAGGGATCCAGATACGCAGTATTTT. It codes for CASSPYRDPDTQYF. V and J are TRBV19 and TRBJ2-3; TRBD1 might be the D (6 bases). In germline, CDR1 is LNHDA, CDR2 SQIVND (reference sequence). Trimming removed 5 bases from V and 4 bases from J, with 13 bases in between. This CDR3 region has 14 residues.

This chain joins TRBV7-8 and TRBJ1-1; D possibly corresponds to TRBD1 (6 bases). The CDR3 consists of 16 residues. Trimming stripped 2 bases from V and 4 bases from J, with 17 bases between. Germline CDR1 is SGHVS and CDR2 is FQNEAQ. CDR3: CASSLPGVGPATEAFF. For the CDR3, the DNA is TGTGCCAGCAGCTTACCAGGGGTAGGCCCGGCCACTGAAGCTTTCTTT.

The V gene is TRBV9, the J gene TRBJ2-1, with 10 bases matching TRBD1. Germline lookup yields CDR1 SGDLS and CDR2 YYNGEE. This CDR3 has 17 residues. The V gene end was trimmed by 3 bases and the J gene end by 5 bases; junction bases not matched to a gene: 11. CDR3 loop: CASSDPFPGTGDNEQFF. Written as DNA, the CDR3 is TGTGCCAGCAGCGACCCATTTCCCGGGACAGGGGACAATGAGCAGTTCTTC.

This sequence joins TRBV9 and TRBJ2-1; TRBD2 agrees at 12 bases. Trimming took 3 bases from V and 2 from J; bases not matched to a gene: 6. The CDR3 consists of 17 residues. Germline V lookup: CDR1 SGDLS, CDR2 YYNGEE. CDR3 nucleotide sequence: TGTGCCAGCAGCGGTCTAGCGGGGGGGAACCCCTACAATGAGCAGTTCTTC. Residues: CASSGLAGGNPYNEQFF.

A few counts support this clone. The genes are TRBV28 and TRBJ2-7; a possible D gene is TRBD1 (5 bases). Germline V CDR1 and CDR2: MDHEN, SYDVKM. V lost 6 bases and J lost 1, with 13 bases in between. The CDR3 contains 14 residues. This CDR3 reads CASRTDSPSYEQYF. In DNA form, the CDR3 reads TGTGCCAGCAGAACCGACAGCCCTTCCTACGAGCAGTACTTC.

The rearrangement joins TRBV15 to TRBJ1-1; a weak D match, TRBD1 (6 bases). The CDR3 is made up of 13 amino acids. Germline V gives CDR1 LNHNV, CDR2 YYDKDF (reference sequence). The V and J ends lost 5 bases and 5 bases respectively, with 12 bases between them. CDR3 sequence reads: CATSFQTGTEAFF. In DNA form, the CDR3 reads TGTGCCACCAGCTTCCAAACAGGGACTGAAGCTTTCTTT.

This chain uses TRBV28 with TRBJ2-1; 8 nucleotides line up with TRBD2. The CDR3 contains 15 residues. CDR1 and CDR2 (germline): MDHEN, SYDVKM. The V and J ends lost 6 bases and 2 bases, in that order; junction bases with no gene match: 6. Here the CDR3 DNA reads TGTGCCAGCAGCGAAGGGACTAGGCCCTACAATGAGCAGTTCTTC. This sequence encodes CASSEGTRPYNEQFF.

The chain links TRBV7-6 to TRBJ1-1, with D possibly TRBD1 on 6 matching bases. Deletions cut 2 bases from V and 2 bases from J, with 9 bases between. The CDR3 totals 14 residues. CDR1 and CDR2 from the germline V gene are SGHVS and FNYEAQ. CDR3 in DNA: TGTGCCAGCAGCTTAAGGGGGAGCAACACTGAAGCTTTCTTT. Amino acid sequence: CASSLRGSNTEAFF.

This chain joins TRBV7-2 and TRBJ1-5, with 7 bases that match TRBD1. The CDR3 is 13 residues long. From germline, CDR1 is SGHTA and CDR2 FQGNSA. V lost 3 bases to trimming and J lost 6 bases; unmatched junction nucleotides: 2. This CDR3 reads CASSFPGGQPQHF. The CDR3, as DNA: TGTGCCAGCAGCTTCCCAGGGGGTCAGCCCCAGCATTTT.

This clone was seen once. The CDR3 nucleotides read TGTGCCAGCAGCTTAGAATCTAGCGGGAGCTACGAGCAGTACTTC. This translates into CASSLESSGSYEQYF. The chain has TRBV11-3 and TRBJ2-7; TRBD2 matches at 10 bases. From germline, CDR1 is SGHNT and CDR2 YENEEA. J was trimmed by 3 bases and V by 0 bases; bases with no gene match: 2. The CDR3 covers 15 residues.

V usage is TRBV5-1 and J usage is TRBJ1-1; TRBD1 matches 8 bases. Looked up from germline, CDR1 is SGHRS and CDR2 is YFSETQ. V was pared by 0 bases and J by 1 base, with 5 bases of the junction left unmatched. This CDR3 has 16 amino acids. The CDR3 loop is CASSLVGTGENTEAFF. CDR3 nucleotide sequence: TGCGCCAGCAGCTTGGTTGGGACAGGCGAGAACACTGAAGCTTTCTTT.

The rearrangement links TRBV5-4 to TRBJ2-3, with TRBD2 as a possible D gene (5 bases). The germline V gene has CDR1 SGHNT and CDR2 YYREEE (reference sequence). The CDR3 runs to 14 residues. V was shortened by 0 bases and J by 4 bases, with 9 bases between the two germline ends. The CDR3 here is CASSLEGVSDTQYF. In DNA, the CDR3 is TGTGCCAGCAGCTTGGAGGGAGTTTCAGATACGCAGTATTTT.

This clone came up a few times. The rearrangement links TRBV10-1 to TRBJ2-7; 8 nucleotides agree with TRBD1. CDR1 and CDR2 (germline): WNHNN, SYGVQD (reference sequence). The CDR3 spans 12 residues. After removal of 5 bases from V and 6 bases from J, the junction contained 3 bases not matched to a gene. The CDR3: CASSKQGGEQYF. DNA of the CDR3: TGCGCCAGCAGTAAACAGGGGGGCGAGCAGTACTTC.

The chain is built from TRBV11-2 and TRBJ2-7; 7 bases align to TRBD2. Germline V gene lookup returns CDR1 SGHAT and CDR2 FQNNGV. The CDR3 extends over 15 amino acids. Trimming removed 2 bases from V and 5 bases from J; junction bases left unmatched: 9. DNA for the CDR3: TGTGCCAGCAGCTTAACGTGGGGGGAGGGCAACGAGCAGTACTTC. Protein sequence: CASSLTWGEGNEQYF.

The chain uses TRBV19 and TRBJ2-1, with D possibly TRBD2 on 5 matching bases. From germline, CDR1 is LNHDA and CDR2 SQIVND (reference sequence). Between the trimmed V and J ends, which lost 1 base and 7 bases, there was a span of 11 bases. The CDR3 covers 14 residues. This chain's CDR3 is CASSIAERGNEQFF. Written as DNA, the CDR3 is TGTGCCAGTAGTATAGCAGAGAGAGGGAATGAGCAGTTCTTC.

The gene calls are TRBV28 and TRBJ1-2; D gene uncertain. This CDR3 region has 14 residues. Trimming stripped 5 bases from V and 10 bases from J, with 20 bases between. Germline V CDR1 and CDR2: MDHEN, SYDVKM. CDR3 DNA: TGTGCCAGCAGTCTCCCGAGATCAGCGCGATACTACACCTTC. It translates to CASSLPRSARYYTF.

The CDR3 region is CASSAPTGVENYGYTF. As DNA, the CDR3 is TGTGCCAGCAGCGCCCCGACAGGGGTAGAGAACTATGGCTACACCTTC. The chain carries TRBV7-9 and TRBJ1-2; 8 nucleotides align to TRBD1. The CDR3 is 16 residues long. CDR1 is SEHNR and CDR2 is FQNEAQ in the germline V gene (reference sequence). V gave up 5 bases and J gave up 2 bases; unmatched junction bases: 10.